These 3 T cell receptor beta chains were all obtained from the same sample, sequenced in a study of blood T cells in healthy people across ages (dated by TCRdb to between 2015 and 2016). The library was made by 5' RACE. The instrument given in TCRdb is Illumina HiSeq 2500. A second roughly 7 to 11 cycle PCR used a sample-barcoded 5' primer and a J-beta primer mix. The public sequencing data were trimmed at Q25 with fastp and processed into clonotypes with MiXCR by TCRdb, which kept only in-frame beta chains. When rows share a CDR3 protein, they turn into one entry using the most common DNA and genes. Within this sample are a few hundred thousand distinct CDR3 sequences, with 52% of them counted one time only. The ten largest account for around 49% of the sample. Sequenced: blood. These receptors were taken from a man in his sixties in good health.

The chain carries TRBV20-1 and TRBJ2-5; D is unresolved. V was cut by 8 bases and J by 0 bases, with 10 bases left in between. CDR3 size: 12 residues. CDR1 DFQATT and CDR2 SNEGSKA come from the germline V gene (reference sequence). The CDR3 region has the DNA TGCAGTACCCCAGGAGACCAAGAGACCCAGTACTTC. Protein sequence: CSTPGDQETQYF.

The chain couples TRBV5-1 to TRBJ1-1; unclear D gene. This CDR3 is 16 amino acids long. CDR1 is SGHRS and CDR2 is YFSETQ in the germline V gene. Trimming stripped 0 bases from V and 5 bases from J, with 17 bases between. The CDR3 protein is CASSLEAVTPGTEAFF. As DNA, the CDR3 is TGCGCCAGCAGCTTGGAGGCAGTAACCCCGGGGACTGAAGCTTTCTTT.

This sequence joins TRBV18 and TRBJ2-7; D is ambiguous. CDR1 is KGHSH, CDR2 LQKENI, per germline. V lost 4 bases, J lost 7 bases, and 11 bases lay in between. The CDR3 spans 12 residues. The CDR3 region is CASSLMSDEQYF. The CDR3 DNA reads TGTGCCAGCTCACTTATGTCGGATGAGCAGTACTTC.